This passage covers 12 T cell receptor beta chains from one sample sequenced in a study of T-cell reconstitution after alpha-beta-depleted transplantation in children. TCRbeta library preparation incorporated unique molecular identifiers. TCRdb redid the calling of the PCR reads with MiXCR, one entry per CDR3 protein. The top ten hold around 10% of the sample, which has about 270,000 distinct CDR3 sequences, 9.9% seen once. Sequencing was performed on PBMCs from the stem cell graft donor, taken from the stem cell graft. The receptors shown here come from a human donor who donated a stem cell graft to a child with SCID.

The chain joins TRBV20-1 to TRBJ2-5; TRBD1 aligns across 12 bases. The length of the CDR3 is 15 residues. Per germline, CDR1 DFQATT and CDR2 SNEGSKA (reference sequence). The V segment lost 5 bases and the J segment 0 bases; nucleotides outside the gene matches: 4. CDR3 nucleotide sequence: TGCAGTGCTTTTGGGGACAGGGGGCACCAAGAGACCCAGTACTTC. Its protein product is CSAFGDRGHQETQYF.

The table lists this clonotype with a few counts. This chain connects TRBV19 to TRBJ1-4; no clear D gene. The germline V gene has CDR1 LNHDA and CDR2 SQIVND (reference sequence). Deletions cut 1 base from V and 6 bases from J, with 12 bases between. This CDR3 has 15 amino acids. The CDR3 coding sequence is TGTGCCAGTAGTATAGGAGGAGTAGGTGATGAAAAACTGTTTTTT. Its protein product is CASSIGGVGDEKLFF.

The CDR3 DNA reads TGCGCCAGCGCCGCCTCAGGACTCGGCTCTGGAAACACCATATATTTT. Its protein is CASAASGLGSGNTIYF. The V call is TRBV5-1, the J call TRBJ1-3; D is ambiguous. V lost 7 bases and J lost 0, with 17 bases in between. The germline gives CDR1 SGHRS, CDR2 YFSETQ. This CDR3 spans 16 amino acids.

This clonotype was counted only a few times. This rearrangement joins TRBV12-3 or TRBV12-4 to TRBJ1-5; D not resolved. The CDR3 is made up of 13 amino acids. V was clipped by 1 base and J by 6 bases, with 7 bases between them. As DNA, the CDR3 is TGTGCCAGCAGTTTAGGGTTCTTTCAGCCCCAGCATTTT. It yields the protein CASSLGFFQPQHF.

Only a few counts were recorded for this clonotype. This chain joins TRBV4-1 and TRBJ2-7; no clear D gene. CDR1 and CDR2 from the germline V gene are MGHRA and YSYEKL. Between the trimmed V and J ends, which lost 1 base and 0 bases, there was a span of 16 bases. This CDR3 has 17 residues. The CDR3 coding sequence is TGCGCCAGCAGCCAAGTGGTGGGAAACATCGCCTCCTACGAGCAGTACTTC. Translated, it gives CASSQVVGNIASYEQYF.

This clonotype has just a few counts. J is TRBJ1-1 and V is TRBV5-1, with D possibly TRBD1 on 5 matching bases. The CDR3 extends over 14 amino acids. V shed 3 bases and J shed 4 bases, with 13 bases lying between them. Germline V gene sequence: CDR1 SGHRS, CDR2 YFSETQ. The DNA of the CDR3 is TGCGCCAGCAGCTATTCAGGGAAGGGCACTGAAGCTTTCTTT. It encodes CASSYSGKGTEAFF. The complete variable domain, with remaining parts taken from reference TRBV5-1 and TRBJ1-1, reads KAGVTQTPRYLIKTRGQQVTLSCSPISGHRSVSWYQQTPGQGLQFLFEYFSETQRNKGNFPGRFSGRQFSNSRSEMNVSTLELGDSALYLCASSYSGKGTEAFFGQGTRLTVV.

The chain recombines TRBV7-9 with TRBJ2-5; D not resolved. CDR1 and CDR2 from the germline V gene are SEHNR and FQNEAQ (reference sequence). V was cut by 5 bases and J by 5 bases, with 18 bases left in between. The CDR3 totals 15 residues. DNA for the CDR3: TGTGCCAGCAGCCCTGAGCCTCCGGGTGTTGAGACCCAGTACTTC. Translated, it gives CASSPEPPGVETQYF.

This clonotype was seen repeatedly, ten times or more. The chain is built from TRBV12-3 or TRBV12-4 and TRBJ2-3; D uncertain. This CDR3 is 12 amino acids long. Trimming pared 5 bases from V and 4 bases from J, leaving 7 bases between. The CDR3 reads CASSPGPDTQYF. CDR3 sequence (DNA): TGTGCCAGCAGTCCAGGTCCAGATACGCAGTATTTT.

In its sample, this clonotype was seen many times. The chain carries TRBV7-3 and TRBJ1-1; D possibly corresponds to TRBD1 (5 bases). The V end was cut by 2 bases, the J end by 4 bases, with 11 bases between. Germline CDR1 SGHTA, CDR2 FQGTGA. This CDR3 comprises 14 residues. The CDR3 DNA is TGTGCCAGCAGCTTATGGGGTGGGGGCACTGAAGCTTTCTTT. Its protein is CASSLWGGGTEAFF.

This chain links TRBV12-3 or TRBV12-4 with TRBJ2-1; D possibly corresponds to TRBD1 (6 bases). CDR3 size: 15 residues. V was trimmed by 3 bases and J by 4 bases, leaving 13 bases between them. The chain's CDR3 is CASSFSWTVYNEQFF. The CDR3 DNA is TGTGCCAGCAGTTTTTCTTGGACAGTGTACAATGAGCAGTTCTTC.

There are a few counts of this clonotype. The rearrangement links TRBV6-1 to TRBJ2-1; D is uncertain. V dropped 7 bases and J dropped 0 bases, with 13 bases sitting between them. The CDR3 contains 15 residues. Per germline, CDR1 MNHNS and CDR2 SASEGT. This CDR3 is CASNGRRSSYNEQFF. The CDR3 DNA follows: TGTGCCAGCAACGGACGTAGGAGCTCCTACAATGAGCAGTTCTTC.

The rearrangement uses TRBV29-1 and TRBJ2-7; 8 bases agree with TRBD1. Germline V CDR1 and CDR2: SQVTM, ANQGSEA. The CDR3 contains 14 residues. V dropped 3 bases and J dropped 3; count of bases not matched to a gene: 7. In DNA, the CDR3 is TGCAGCGTTGAGTGGGGGACAGGAAACTACGAGCAGTACTTC. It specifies CSVEWGTGNYEQYF.